The source of this TCR beta chain is a study of PD-L1 blockade in urothelial cancer. Whole-study context: It was at 3 weeks (second dose) and 6 weeks after treatment start that blood was analyzed.

Overall study results and limits: By 3 weeks, tumor-associated blood clones had expanded more in durable-benefit patients.

Synthetically made TCR analog templates were put into each PCR as spikes. Here immunoSEQ multiplex PCR was the method, and the copy in TCRdb shows in-frame clones only, minus some. The sample yields some 30,000 clones, about 87% seen once. Urothelial carcinoma in patients was locally advanced or metastatic. V shed 8 bases, J shed 2 bases, and the junction held 4 bases outside the gene matches. This CDR3 is built from 14 residues. Germline V lookup: CDR1 SNHLY, CDR2 FYNNEI. To note about this clone: Its antigen is currently unknown.

This specimen was PBMCs, taken around atezolizumab (anti-PD-L1) treatment. The chain combines TRBV2 with TRBJ1-3, with 9 bases that match TRBD1. The sequence was obtained from a man aged 50 to 60 with urothelial cancer. This chain's CDR3 is CASGRQGAGNTIYF. The CDR3 DNA is TGTGCCAGCGGACGACAGGGGGCTGGAAACACCATATATTTT.